The clone carrying this T cell receptor (beta chain) has more than one count but fewer than ten. Its target is not known. These data belong to a study of T cell repertoires in cytomegalovirus infection. Looking at the study overall: It can be stated that public TCR beta signatures indicated CMV infection as well as a matching HLA type.

The study's findings and limits: HLA-C-restricted TCR beta clonotypes specific for CMV led the ex vivo response.

V was shortened by 3 bases and J by 5 bases, with 14 bases between the two germline ends. In germline, CDR1 is LGHNA, CDR2 YSLEER. CDR3 length: 14 amino acids. A single record per CDR3 protein comes from TCRdb applying MiXCR to the reads. The sample lists around 70,000 distinct CDR3 sequences; approximately 30% were seen once. Source: CD8+ T cells from cultured PBMCs, taken from culture after CMV antigen stimulation. The chain carries TRBV4-3 and TRBJ2-7; D remains unclear. The origin of this receptor is a human donor in good health (CMV status not recorded). Some clones in this sample may be carry-over from other donors' samples. The CDR3 DNA sequence: TGCGCCAGCAGCCAGACCAGACACGGCGACGAGCAGTACTTC. It yields the protein CASSQTRHGDEQYF.